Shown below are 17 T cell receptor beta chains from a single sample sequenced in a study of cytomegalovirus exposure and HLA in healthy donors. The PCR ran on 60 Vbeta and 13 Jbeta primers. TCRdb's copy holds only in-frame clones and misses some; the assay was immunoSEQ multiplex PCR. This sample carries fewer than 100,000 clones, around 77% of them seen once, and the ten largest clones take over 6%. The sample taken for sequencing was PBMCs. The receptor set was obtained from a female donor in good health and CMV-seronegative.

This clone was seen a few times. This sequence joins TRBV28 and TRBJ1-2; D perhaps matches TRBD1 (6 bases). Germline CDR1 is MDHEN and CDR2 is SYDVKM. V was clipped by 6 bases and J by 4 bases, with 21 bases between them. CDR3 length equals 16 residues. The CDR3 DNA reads TGTGCCAGCAGAGGGGAGTGGAGGACAGTATTCTATGGCTACACCTTC. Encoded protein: CASRGEWRTVFYGYTF.

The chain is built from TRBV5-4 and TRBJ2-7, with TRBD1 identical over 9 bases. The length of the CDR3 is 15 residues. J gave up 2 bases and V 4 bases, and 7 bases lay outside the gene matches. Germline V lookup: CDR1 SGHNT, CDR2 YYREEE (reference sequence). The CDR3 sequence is CASSLGQGSTYEQYF. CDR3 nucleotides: TGTGCCAGCAGCCTCGGACAGGGGTCCACCTACGAGCAGTACTTC.

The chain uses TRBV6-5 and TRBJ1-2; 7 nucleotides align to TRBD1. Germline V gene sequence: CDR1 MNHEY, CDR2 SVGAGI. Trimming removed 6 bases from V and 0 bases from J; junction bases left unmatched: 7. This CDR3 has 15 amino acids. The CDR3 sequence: CASRYGTVANYGYTF. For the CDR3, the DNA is TGTGCCAGCAGATACGGGACAGTAGCTAACTATGGCTACACCTTC.

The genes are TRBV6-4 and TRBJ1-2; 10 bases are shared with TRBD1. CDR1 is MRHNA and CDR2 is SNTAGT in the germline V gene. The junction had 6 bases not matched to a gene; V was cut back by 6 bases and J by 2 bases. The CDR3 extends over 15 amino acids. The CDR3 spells CASRTEDRGNYGYTF. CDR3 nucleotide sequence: TGTGCCAGCAGGACAGAGGACAGGGGGAACTATGGCTACACCTTC.

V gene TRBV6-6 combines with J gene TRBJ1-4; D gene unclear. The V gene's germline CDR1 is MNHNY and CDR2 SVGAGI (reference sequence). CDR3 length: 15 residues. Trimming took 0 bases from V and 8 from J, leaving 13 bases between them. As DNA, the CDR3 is TGTGCCAGCAGTTACTCACGAGGGATCGAGGAAAAACTGTTTTTT. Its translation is CASSYSRGIEEKLFF.

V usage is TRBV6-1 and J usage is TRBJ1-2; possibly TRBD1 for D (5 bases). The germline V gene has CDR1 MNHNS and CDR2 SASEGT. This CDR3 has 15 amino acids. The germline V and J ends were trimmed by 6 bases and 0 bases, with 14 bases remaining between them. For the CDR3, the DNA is TGTGCCAGCAGCCCCAGGGAACAAGCTAACTATGGCTACACCTTC. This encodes CASSPREQANYGYTF.

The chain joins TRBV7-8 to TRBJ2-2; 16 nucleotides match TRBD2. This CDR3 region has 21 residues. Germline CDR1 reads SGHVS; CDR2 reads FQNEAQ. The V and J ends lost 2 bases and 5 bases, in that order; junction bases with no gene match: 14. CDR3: CASSLKGLPGLAGGRTGELFF. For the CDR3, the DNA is TGTGCCAGCAGCTTAAAAGGATTACCGGGACTAGCGGGAGGGCGTACCGGGGAGCTGTTTTTT.

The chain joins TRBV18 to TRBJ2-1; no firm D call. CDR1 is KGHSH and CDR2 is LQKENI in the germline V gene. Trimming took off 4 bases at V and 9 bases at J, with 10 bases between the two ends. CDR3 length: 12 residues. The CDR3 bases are TGTGCCAGCTCACTAAGAGTGCCTGAGCAGTTCTTC. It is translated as CASSLRVPEQFF.

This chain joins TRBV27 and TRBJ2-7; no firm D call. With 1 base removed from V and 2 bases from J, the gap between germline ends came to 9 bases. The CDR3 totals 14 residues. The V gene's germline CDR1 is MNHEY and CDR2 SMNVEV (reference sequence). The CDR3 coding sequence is TGTGCCAGCAGTTTATTCGAGCAACCCTACGAGCAGTACTTC. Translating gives CASSLFEQPYEQYF.

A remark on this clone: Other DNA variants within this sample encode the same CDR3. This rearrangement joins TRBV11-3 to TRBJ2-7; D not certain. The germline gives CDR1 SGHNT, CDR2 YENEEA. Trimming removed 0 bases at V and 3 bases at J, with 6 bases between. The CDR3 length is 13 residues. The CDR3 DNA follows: TGTGCCAGCAGCTTAGATAGTCACTACGAGCAGTACTTC. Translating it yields CASSLDSHYEQYF.

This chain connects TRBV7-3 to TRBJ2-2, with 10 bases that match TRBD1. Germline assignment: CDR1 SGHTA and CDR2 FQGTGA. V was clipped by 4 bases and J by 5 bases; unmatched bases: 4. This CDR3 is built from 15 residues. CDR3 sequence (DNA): TGTGCCAGCAGCTCGACAGGGGGCGCGACCGGGGAGCTGTTTTTT. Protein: CASSSTGGATGELFF.

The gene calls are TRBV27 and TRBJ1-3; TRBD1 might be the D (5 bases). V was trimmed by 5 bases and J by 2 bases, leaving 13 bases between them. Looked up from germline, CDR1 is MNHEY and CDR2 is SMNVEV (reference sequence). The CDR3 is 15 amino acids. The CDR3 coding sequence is TGTGCCAGCAGTCAAGCGGGGGTGACTGGAAACACCATATATTTT. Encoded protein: CASSQAGVTGNTIYF.

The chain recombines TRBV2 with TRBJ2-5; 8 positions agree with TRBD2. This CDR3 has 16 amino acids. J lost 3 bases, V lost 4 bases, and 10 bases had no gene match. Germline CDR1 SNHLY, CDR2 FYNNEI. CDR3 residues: CASSAFTRGAEETQYF. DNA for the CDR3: TGTGCCAGCAGTGCCTTTACGCGGGGGGCTGAAGAGACCCAGTACTTC.

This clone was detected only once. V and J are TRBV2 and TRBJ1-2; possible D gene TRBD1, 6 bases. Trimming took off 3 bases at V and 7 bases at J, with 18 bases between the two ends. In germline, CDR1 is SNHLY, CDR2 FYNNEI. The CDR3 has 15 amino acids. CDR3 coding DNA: TGTGCCAGCAGTGAGACAGGTTATCCTAGAACTGGCTACACCTTC. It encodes CASSETGYPRTGYTF.

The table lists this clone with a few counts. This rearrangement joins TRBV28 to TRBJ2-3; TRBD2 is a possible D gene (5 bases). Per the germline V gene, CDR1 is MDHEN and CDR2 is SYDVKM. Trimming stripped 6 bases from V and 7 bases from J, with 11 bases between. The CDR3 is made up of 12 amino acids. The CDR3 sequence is CASSSTGNTQYF. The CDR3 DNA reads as TGTGCCAGCAGCTCCACGGGGAATACGCAGTATTTT.

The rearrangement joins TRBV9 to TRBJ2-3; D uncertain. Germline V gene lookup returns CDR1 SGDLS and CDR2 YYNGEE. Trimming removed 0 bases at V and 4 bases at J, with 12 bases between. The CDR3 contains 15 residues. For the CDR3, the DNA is TGTGCCAGCAGCGTAGTCGAGCGTGCCCCAGATACGCAGTATTTT. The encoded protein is CASSVVERAPDTQYF.

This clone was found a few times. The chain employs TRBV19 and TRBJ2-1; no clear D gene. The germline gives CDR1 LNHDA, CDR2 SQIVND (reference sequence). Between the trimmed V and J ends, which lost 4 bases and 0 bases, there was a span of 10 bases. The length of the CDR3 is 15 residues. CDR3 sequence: CASSTDISSYNEQFF. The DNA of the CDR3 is TGTGCCAGTAGTACCGACATCAGCTCCTACAATGAGCAGTTCTTC.